This TCR beta chain was found in a study of CD8 T cells in Susac syndrome. When the RNA was reverse transcribed, random hexamers were used with an input of about 0.5 to 1 ug. TCRdb itself ran the immunoSEQ multiplex PCR reads through MiXCR, one entry per CDR3 protein. This sample has some 260,000 distinct CDR3 sequences, with approximately 84% found just once. There are 18 residues in the CDR3. Germline V gene lookup returns CDR1 MNHEY and CDR2 SMNVEV (reference sequence). V shed 3 bases, J shed 6 bases, and the junction held 18 bases outside the gene matches. The J gene is TRBJ2-7, the V gene TRBV27, with 9 bases aligning to TRBD2. Sequences were obtained from CD8+ T cells from PBMCs. This receptor was obtained from a human donor with multiple sclerosis. The CDR3 DNA sequence: TGTGCCAGCAGTTTTCTTTTAGCGGGAGCCCCGATAAGGAGCGAGCAGTACTTC. Protein: CASSFLLAGAPIRSEQYF.